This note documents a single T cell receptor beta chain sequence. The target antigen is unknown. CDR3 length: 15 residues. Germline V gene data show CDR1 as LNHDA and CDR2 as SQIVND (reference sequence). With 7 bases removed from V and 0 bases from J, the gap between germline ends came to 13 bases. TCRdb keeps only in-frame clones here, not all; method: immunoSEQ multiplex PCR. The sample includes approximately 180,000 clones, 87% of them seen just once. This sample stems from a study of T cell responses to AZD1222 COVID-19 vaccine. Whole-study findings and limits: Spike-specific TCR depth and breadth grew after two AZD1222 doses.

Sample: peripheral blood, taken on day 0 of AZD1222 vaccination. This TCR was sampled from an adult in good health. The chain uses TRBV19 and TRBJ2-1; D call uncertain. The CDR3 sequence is CASINTAASYNEQFF. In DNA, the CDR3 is TGTGCCAGTATTAATACAGCTGCCTCCTACAATGAGCAGTTCTTC. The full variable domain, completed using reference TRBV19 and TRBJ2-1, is DGGITQSPKYLFRKEGQNVTLSCEQNLNHDAMYWYRQDPGQGLRLIYYSQIVNDFQKGDIAEGYSVSREKKESFPLTVTSAQKNPTAFYLCASINTAASYNEQFFGPGTRLTVL.